This TCR beta chain was sequenced in a study of T cells in Graves' hyperthyroidism and ophthalmopathy. This CDR3 spans 15 amino acids. With 0 bases clipped from V and 1 base from J, the junction kept 3 bases outside the gene matches. CDR1 is SGHKS, CDR2 YYEKEE, per germline (reference sequence). Amplification of TCR beta CDR3 regions used RNA as the template. In the first-round RT-PCR of the TCR CDR3, the HTBI primer set was used. MiXCR, run by TCRdb on the multiplex PCR reads, gives a single entry per CDR3 protein. The sample lists approximately 610,000 distinct CDR3 sequences, 14% to 15% occurring once. This clonotype was counted many times.

The sequence came from a woman aged 40 to 49 with Graves' ophthalmopathy. The V and J genes are TRBV5-5 and TRBJ2-7, with TRBD1 matching over 8 bases. The sample consisted of blood. The CDR3 loop is CASSLGQGYSYEQYF. In DNA, the CDR3 is TGTGCCAGCAGCTTGGGACAGGGGTATTCCTACGAGCAGTACTTC.